Below, 7 T cell receptor beta chains from the same sample are listed, as sequenced in a study of blood T cells in healthy people across ages. A second PCR, run for about 7 to 11 cycles, used a sample-barcoded 5' primer plus a J-beta primer mix. MiXCR, applied by TCRdb to the 5' RACE reads, yields one record per CDR3 protein. This table holds about 800,000 distinct CDR3 sequences, roughly 46% found once. The sequencing input was blood. These receptor sequences come from a man older than 75 in good health.

This clonotype was counted between two and nine times. The V gene is TRBV4-2, the J gene TRBJ1-6, with D possibly being TRBD1 (5 bases). The CDR3 contains 15 residues. Trimming removed 1 base from V and 5 bases from J, with 9 bases in between. From germline, CDR1 is LGHNA and CDR2 YNFKEQ. The CDR3 protein is CASSQGQSDNSPLHF. The DNA of the CDR3 is TGTGCCAGCAGCCAAGGACAGAGCGATAATTCACCCCTCCACTTT.

The chain employs TRBV5-6 and TRBJ2-1; 7 bases line up with TRBD1. There are 15 residues in the CDR3. The V gene's germline CDR1 is SGHDT and CDR2 YYEEEE. The V and J ends lost 4 bases and 6 bases, in that order; junction bases with no gene match: 10. The CDR3 is CASSPGTAPPNEQFF. CDR3 in DNA: TGTGCCAGCAGCCCGGGGACAGCCCCTCCCAATGAGCAGTTCTTC.

Notes on this clonotype: With a much larger clone just one base away, this may be a read error. The CDR3 is CASSVVSSADTQYF. As DNA, the CDR3 is TGTGCCAGCAGTGTGGTATCATCCGCAGATACGCAGTATTTT. The chain uses TRBV12-3 or TRBV12-4 and TRBJ2-3, with no clear D. Trimming cost V 5 bases and J 4 bases, with 13 bases left between them. The CDR3 covers 14 residues.

This clonotype has a single count. The chain joins TRBV6-5 to TRBJ1-1, with a possible D match to TRBD1 (6 bases). Germline V lookup: CDR1 MNHEY, CDR2 SVGAGI. V gave up 8 bases and J gave up 3 bases, with 13 bases separating them. The CDR3 runs to 13 residues. CDR3 protein: CASRLGQYTEAFF. CDR3 nucleotides: TGTGCCAGCCGACTAGGACAGTACACTGAAGCTTTCTTT.

This clonotype was counted once. The rearrangement uses TRBV7-2 and TRBJ2-1; 10 bases fit TRBD2. The germline V gene encodes CDR1 SGHTA and CDR2 FQGNSA. Trimming at V came to 3 bases and at J to 9 bases, leaving 5 bases not matched to a gene. The CDR3 spans 14 residues. The CDR3 sequence is CASSLLAGAGEQFF. CDR3 nucleotides: TGTGCCAGCAGCTTGCTAGCGGGAGCGGGTGAGCAGTTCTTC.

This sequence joins TRBV7-9 and TRBJ2-4, with a tentative D call TRBD1 (5 bases). The J call is in doubt because the DNA end fits TRBJ2-7 better. Germline values: CDR1 SEHNR, CDR2 FQNEAQ (reference sequence). This CDR3 has 14 residues. The CDR3 loop reads CASSPPAGLSEQYF. The DNA of the CDR3 is TGTGCCAGCAGCCCGCCGGCAGGGCTTAGCGAGCAGTACTTC.

As to this clonotype: The junction departs from the called germline gene at one end, perhaps through a read error. The chain links TRBV10-3 to TRBJ2-5; 7 bases are shared with TRBD1. The end of the DNA fits TRBJ2-7 better, so the J call may be wrong. Looked up from germline, CDR1 is ENHRY and CDR2 is SYGVKD. The CDR3 loop spans 14 amino acids. The CDR3 loop is CATSDSRQGDEQYF. CDR3 DNA: TGTGCCACCAGTGACTCAAGACAGGGCGACGAGCAGTACTTC.